One sample yielded the 17 T cell receptor beta chains listed below, sequenced in a study of human T cells and chemical hapten exposure. TCRdb recomputed calls from the RACE reads with MiXCR, one row per CDR3 protein. The sample lists roughly 100,000 distinct CDR3 sequences, approximately 11% occurring once. Time point meaning: patch test 1, 2 weeks after DPC sensitization. The treatment was: therapeutic diphenylcyclopropenone sensitization with weekly scalp DPC. The specimen comprised whole blood, sampled in connection with sensitization to the hapten diphenylcyclopropenone (DPC). These receptors were obtained from a woman aged 40-49 years with alopecia areata. Some clones in this sample may be carry-over from other donors' samples.

This clonotype occurred many times. The chain uses TRBV19 and TRBJ2-5, with TRBD1 as a possible D gene (5 bases). The CDR3 extends over 14 amino acids. CDR1 and CDR2 from the germline V gene are LNHDA and SQIVND (reference sequence). V was shortened by 6 bases and J by 2 bases, with 13 bases between the two germline ends. The CDR3 bases are TGTGCCAGTAGGGTGGGGCCCGGGCAAGAGACCCAGTACTTC. Its protein is CASRVGPGQETQYF. The full variable domain, completed using reference TRBV19 and TRBJ2-5, is DGGITQSPKYLFRKEGQNVTLSCEQNLNHDAMYWYRQDPGQGLRLIYYSQIVNDFQKGDIAEGYSVSREKKESFPLTVTSAQKNPTAFYLCASRVGPGQETQYFGPGTRLLVL.

In this sample, this clonotype turned up many times. The CDR3 bases are TGTGCCAGCAGTTTAGACAACACTCAGTACGAGCAGTACTTC. Translating gives CASSLDNTQYEQYF. The chain joins TRBV12-3 or TRBV12-4 to TRBJ2-7, with no clear D. This CDR3 is 14 amino acids long. V lost 1 base and J lost 4, with 11 bases in between.

The chain employs TRBV27 and TRBJ1-2, with 9 bases identical to TRBD1. The CDR3 runs 14 residues. Germline loops: CDR1 MNHEY, CDR2 SMNVEV (reference sequence). Germline trimming cut 3 bases from V and 3 bases from J; bases unmatched to any gene: 2. CDR3 sequence (DNA): TGTGCCAGCAGTTTGCGGGACAGGGACTATGGCTACACCTTC. It yields the protein CASSLRDRDYGYTF.

This clonotype was found a few times. The rearrangement links TRBV6-2 or TRBV6-3 to TRBJ1-2; TRBD1 matches at 7 bases. V lost 4 bases, J lost 0 bases, and 11 bases stayed unmatched. The CDR3 length is 17 residues. Germline CDR1 MNHEY, CDR2 SVGEGT. The DNA of the CDR3 is TGTGCCAGCAGTTCCGCGGGGGACAGACGTTCTAACTATGGCTACACCTTC. Its translation: CASSSAGDRRSNYGYTF.

This clonotype has ten or more counts. This chain links TRBV12-3 or TRBV12-4 with TRBJ1-2; D is ambiguous. V gave up 4 bases and J gave up 4 bases, with 4 bases separating them. The CDR3 extends over 11 amino acids. The CDR3 loop reads CASSSFYGYTF. The CDR3 nucleotides are TGTGCCAGCAGTTCTTTCTATGGCTACACCTTC.

Concerning this clonotype: A much larger clone sits a single nucleotide away, making a read error possible. The chain has TRBV2 and TRBJ1-6, with TRBD1 matching 8 bases. The CDR3 contains 14 residues. CDR1 SNHLY and CDR2 FYNNEI come from the germline V gene. CDR3 residues: CATAPDRDNTPLHF. CDR3 DNA sequence: TGTGCCACCGCCCCGGACAGGGATAATACACCCCTCCACTTT.

This clonotype has only a few counts. The rearrangement uses TRBV3-1 and TRBJ2-2, with 8 bases identical to TRBD2. This CDR3 has 17 residues. Germline CDR1 reads LGHDT; CDR2 reads YNNKEL (reference sequence). Trimming cost V 0 bases and J 6 bases; bases outside gene matches: 9. CDR3 in amino acids: CASSQEVRAGVSGELFF. For the CDR3, the DNA is TGTGCCAGCAGCCAAGAGGTTCGAGCGGGAGTATCCGGGGAGCTGTTTTTT.

Many counts were recorded for this clonotype. This chain uses TRBV6-5 with TRBJ1-4; D unclear. This CDR3 has 16 amino acids. Germline V lookup: CDR1 MNHEY, CDR2 SVGAGI. V was trimmed by 2 bases and J by 0 bases, leaving 10 bases between them. CDR3 residues: CASSYESPATNEKLFF. The CDR3, as DNA: TGTGCCAGCAGTTACGAATCGCCAGCAACTAATGAAAAACTGTTTTTT.

The rearrangement links TRBV20-1 to TRBJ1-2, with a possible D match to TRBD1 (5 bases). The CDR3 runs 12 residues. In germline, CDR1 is DFQATT, CDR2 SNEGSKA (reference sequence). The germline V and J ends were trimmed by 3 bases and 3 bases, with 8 bases remaining between them. In DNA, the CDR3 is TGCAGTGCTAGGACAGCAGACTATGGCTACACCTTC. This codes for CSARTADYGYTF.

This clonotype appeared many times. The chain combines TRBV3-2 with TRBJ2-5; the listed D gene, TRBD2, was not tested against the DNA. TRBV3-2 is a recognized pseudogene. The CDR3 length is 17 residues. The CDR3 coding sequence is TGTGCCAGCAGCCAACCATCTAGCGAGAAAGAGATGGAGACCCAGTACTTC. This translates into CASSQPSSEKEMETQYF.

This clonotype was found a few times. The V and J genes are TRBV6-2 or TRBV6-3 and TRBJ2-2, with TRBD2 identical over 14 bases. CDR1 and CDR2 (germline): MNHEY, SVGEGT. The CDR3 length is 17 residues. Trimming cost V 7 bases and J 8 bases; bases outside gene matches: 12. The CDR3 protein is CASTPPTSGRASGELFF. DNA of the CDR3: TGTGCCAGCACCCCCCCGACTAGCGGGAGGGCCTCGGGGGAGCTGTTTTTT.

This clonotype came up many times. The CDR3 coding sequence is TGCGCCAGCAGCCAAGATTACTCTGGAAACACCATATATTTT. Its protein product is CASSQDYSGNTIYF. The V call is TRBV4-3, the J call TRBJ1-3; D uncertain. The germline CDR1 and CDR2 sequences are LGHNA and YSLEER. Trimming removed 0 bases from V and 0 bases from J, with 3 bases in between. The CDR3 has 14 residues.

This clonotype was detected ten times or more. The chain carries TRBV6-2 or TRBV6-3 and TRBJ2-4; a weak D match, TRBD1 (6 bases). Trimming cost V 6 bases and J 0 bases, with 9 bases left between them. The CDR3 totals 14 residues. Germline V CDR1 and CDR2: MNHEY, SVGEGT. The CDR3 bases are TGTGCCAGCAGCCTACAGGGAGCCAAAAACATTCAGTACTTC. Protein: CASSLQGAKNIQYF.

The gene calls are TRBV29-1 and TRBJ2-7; D might be TRBD2 (6 bases). V lost 8 bases to trimming and J lost 2 bases, with 22 bases between them. CDR3 length equals 15 residues. The germline gives CDR1 SQVTM, CDR2 ANQGSEA. The CDR3 region is CSTSGSSEKAYEQYF. For the CDR3, the DNA is TGCAGCACTTCTGGTTCTAGCGAAAAGGCCTACGAGCAGTACTTC.

This clonotype was detected ten times or more. This rearrangement joins TRBV20-1 to TRBJ2-7; tentatively, D is TRBD1 or TRBD2 (5 bases each). The CDR3 is made up of 12 amino acids. Looked up from germline, CDR1 is DFQATT and CDR2 is SNEGSKA (reference sequence). V dropped 6 bases and J dropped 3 bases, with 12 bases sitting between them. The CDR3 DNA reads as TGCAGTGCCCAAAGGGACGTCTACGAGCAGTACTTC. This encodes CSAQRDVYEQYF.

This clonotype was seen ten or more times. This chain uses TRBV12-3 or TRBV12-4 with TRBJ2-2; 7 nucleotides agree with TRBD2. V dropped 8 bases and J dropped 3; count of bases not matched to a gene: 12. The CDR3 totals 16 residues. CDR3 sequence: CASPPAWGGDTGELFF. The CDR3 DNA reads TGTGCCAGCCCCCCAGCTTGGGGGGGGGACACCGGGGAGCTGTTTTTT.

This clonotype was seen at least ten times. A junction boundary mismatches the germline segment, possibly from a read error. The rearrangement joins TRBV12-3 or TRBV12-4 to TRBJ2-1; D call uncertain. This CDR3 has 8 amino acids. DNA for the CDR3: TGTGCCAGCAGTTTGAGCAGCTTC. Translated: CASSLSSF.